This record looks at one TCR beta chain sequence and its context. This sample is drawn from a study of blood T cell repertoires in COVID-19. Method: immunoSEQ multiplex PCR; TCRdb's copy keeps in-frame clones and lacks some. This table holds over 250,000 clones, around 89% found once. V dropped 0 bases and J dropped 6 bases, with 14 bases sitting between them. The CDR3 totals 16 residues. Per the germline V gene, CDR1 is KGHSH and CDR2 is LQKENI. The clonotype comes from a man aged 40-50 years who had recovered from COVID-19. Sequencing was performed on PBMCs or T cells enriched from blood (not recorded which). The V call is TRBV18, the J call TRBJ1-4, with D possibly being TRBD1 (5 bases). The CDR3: CASSPPGHRRDEKLFF. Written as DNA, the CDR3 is TGTGCCAGCTCACCACCCGGGCACAGGAGGGATGAAAAACTGTTTTTT.